The 25 T cell receptor beta chains in this list originate from one sample, sequenced in a study of CD8 T cells in Susac syndrome. Random hexamers were used to reverse transcribe an amount of about 0.45 to 1 ug RNA. MiXCR, run by TCRdb on the immunoSEQ multiplex PCR reads, gives a single entry per CDR3 protein. The table records tens of thousands of distinct CDR3 sequences, 93% of them present only once. The sequencing input was CD4+ T cells from PBMCs. The receptors here all came from a human donor with Susac syndrome.

The chain has TRBV2 and TRBJ2-3; D unresolved. Deletions cut 3 bases from V and 6 bases from J, with 10 bases between. Germline values: CDR1 SNHLY, CDR2 FYNNEI. This CDR3 comprises 13 residues. CDR3 DNA sequence: TGTGCCAGCAGTGAGCCAACGGCGGATACGCAGTATTTT. This translates into CASSEPTADTQYF.

The gene calls are TRBV20-1 and TRBJ2-3; TRBD2 is a possible D gene (5 bases). The CDR3 runs to 15 residues. The V and J ends lost 6 bases and 3 bases respectively, with 19 bases between them. Per the germline V gene, CDR1 is DFQATT and CDR2 is SNEGSKA (reference sequence). The CDR3 loop reads CSASGSRRITDTQYF. In nucleotides, the CDR3 is TGCAGTGCAAGCGGCTCGCGACGAATTACAGATACGCAGTATTTT.

The gene calls are TRBV12-3 or TRBV12-4 and TRBJ1-2; tentatively, D is TRBD1 (5 bases). The CDR3 has 14 amino acids. V lost 6 bases to trimming and J lost 2 bases, with 13 bases between them. This CDR3 is CASRARGENYGYTF. The CDR3 DNA reads as TGTGCCAGCAGGGCTCGGGGGGAAAACTATGGCTACACCTTC.

This sequence joins TRBV7-2 and TRBJ1-5; possible D gene TRBD1, 5 bases. Looked up from germline, CDR1 is SGHTA and CDR2 is FQGNSA. V gave up 2 bases and J gave up 5 bases, with 13 bases separating them. The CDR3 totals 15 residues. The CDR3 DNA follows: TGTGCCAGCAGCTTATCAGGCAGGGTAGATCAGCCCCAGCATTTT. It yields the protein CASSLSGRVDQPQHF.

The chain links TRBV11-2 to TRBJ1-2; 9 bases fit TRBD1. This CDR3 region has 14 residues. Germline CDR1 and CDR2: SGHAT and FQNNGV. V lost 4 bases, J lost 4 bases, and 4 bases stayed unmatched. The CDR3 DNA is TGTGCCAGCAGCTCTGGGACAGGGATCTATGGCTACACCTTC. It codes for CASSSGTGIYGYTF. The full variable domain, its missing parts supplied by reference TRBV11-2 and TRBJ1-2, is EAGVAQSPRYKIIEKRQSVAFWCNPISGHATLYWYQQILGQGPKLLIQFQNNGVVDDSQLPKDRFSAERLKGVDSTLKIQPAKLEDSAVYLCASSSGTGIYGYTFGSGTRLTVV.

This rearrangement joins TRBV28 to TRBJ2-2; 9 nucleotides align to TRBD1. Germline assignment: CDR1 MDHEN and CDR2 SYDVKM. The CDR3 has 15 amino acids. J was trimmed by 6 bases and V by 6 bases; bases with no gene match: 8. DNA for the CDR3: TGTGCCAGCAGCCTCCGGGACAGGGTAGCCGGGGAGCTGTTTTTT. It is translated as CASSLRDRVAGELFF.

V gene TRBV4-2 combines with J gene TRBJ2-1, with a weak D call TRBD2 (6 bases). This CDR3 comprises 16 residues. V was pared by 5 bases and J by 7 bases, with 21 bases between. CDR1 LGHNA and CDR2 YNFKEQ come from the germline V gene. The CDR3 DNA sequence: TGTGCCAGCAGCAAAACTCCGGGACTCCCGGAGAATGAGCAGTTCTTC. It codes for CASSKTPGLPENEQFF.

The chain has TRBV19 and TRBJ1-2; possibly TRBD1 for D (6 bases). The CDR3 sequence is 13 residues long. Trimming removed 6 bases from V and 4 bases from J, with 12 bases in between. Germline CDR1 LNHDA, CDR2 SQIVND (reference sequence). DNA of the CDR3: TGTGCCAGTAGCCGTACAGGGATCTATGGCTACACCTTC. Protein: CASSRTGIYGYTF.

The chain uses TRBV7-2 and TRBJ1-2; D is ambiguous. Trimming left V 3 bases short and J 6 bases short, with 11 bases between. This CDR3 comprises 13 residues. CDR1 and CDR2 (germline): SGHTA, FQGNSA. CDR3 bases: TGTGCCAGCAGCTTTCAAGGTCGCGATGGCTACACCTTC. It encodes CASSFQGRDGYTF.

The rearrangement uses TRBV6-1 and TRBJ1-1; D is unresolved. In germline, CDR1 is MNHNS, CDR2 SASEGT. Trimming left V 4 bases short and J 9 bases short, with 9 bases between. The CDR3 totals 11 residues. The CDR3 DNA follows: TGTGCCAGCAGTGGCCGATTCCAAGCTTTCTTT. It specifies CASSGRFQAFF.

The rearrangement joins TRBV5-1 to TRBJ2-2; the match to TRBD1 covers 7 bases. There are 15 residues in the CDR3. Germline lookup yields CDR1 SGHRS and CDR2 YFSETQ. Germline trimming cut 1 base from V and 7 bases from J; bases unmatched to any gene: 7. The chain's CDR3 is CASSLSQGDIGELFF. As DNA, the CDR3 is TGCGCCAGCAGCTTGTCCCAGGGGGATATCGGGGAGCTGTTTTTT.

The V call is TRBV12-3 or TRBV12-4, the J call TRBJ2-5; perhaps TRBD1 as D (6 bases). The V and J ends lost 1 base and 5 bases respectively, with 17 bases between them. The CDR3 extends over 16 amino acids. CDR3 bases: TGTGCCAGCAGTTTAGAGACAGGAGGACAAAGGGAGACCCAGTACTTC. Its protein is CASSLETGGQRETQYF.

This clonotype was seen only once. This chain connects TRBV4-2 to TRBJ2-4, with D tentatively TRBD2 (5 bases). CDR3 length equals 15 residues. Germline CDR1 LGHNA, CDR2 YNFKEQ. V was pared by 0 bases and J by 8 bases, with 14 bases between. CDR3: CASSQDSVRADIQYF. The CDR3 DNA is TGTGCCAGCAGCCAAGACAGCGTAAGAGCGGACATTCAGTACTTC.

This chain uses TRBV20-1 with TRBJ1-5; D may be TRBD1 (5 bases). From germline, CDR1 is DFQATT and CDR2 SNEGSKA (reference sequence). Trimming cost V 6 bases and J 3 bases, with 15 bases left between them. The CDR3 sequence is 14 residues long. The DNA of the CDR3 is TGCAGTGCGGGGGTCGGAGGGACCAATCAGCCCCAGCATTTT. This sequence encodes CSAGVGGTNQPQHF.

The chain recombines TRBV29-1 with TRBJ1-4; D is unresolved. Germline-derived CDR1 and CDR2 are SQVTM and ANQGSEA. CDR3 length: 12 amino acids. Trimming removed 6 bases at V and 2 bases at J, with 7 bases between. The CDR3 protein is CSVSGTNEKLFF. The CDR3 coding sequence is TGCAGCGTCTCGGGTACTAATGAAAAACTGTTTTTT.

The chain joins TRBV20-1 to TRBJ2-7, with D possibly being TRBD1 or TRBD2 (5 bases each). Germline V gives CDR1 DFQATT, CDR2 SNEGSKA (reference sequence). V lost 6 bases and J lost 2, with 14 bases in between. This CDR3 has 13 amino acids. In nucleotides, the CDR3 is TGCAGTGCCCGGGCCGGGGCGCCCTACGAGCAGTACTTC. Its translation: CSARAGAPYEQYF.

CDR3 in DNA: TGTGCCAGCAGCTACCAAGTAGGGACCGGGGAGCTGTTTTTT. This gives the protein CASSYQVGTGELFF. The V and J genes are TRBV11-3 and TRBJ2-2; D is unresolved. CDR3 length: 14 amino acids. In germline, CDR1 is SGHNT, CDR2 YENEEA. V gave up 4 bases and J gave up 5 bases, with 11 bases separating them.

This chain connects TRBV14 to TRBJ2-2, with D perhaps being TRBD1 or TRBD2 (5 bases each). The V end lost 2 bases, the J end lost 6 bases, and 16 bases lay between the germline ends. Germline assignment: CDR1 SGHDN and CDR2 FVKESK. CDR3 length: 16 amino acids. The CDR3 nucleotides are TGTGCCAGCAGCCAATTTCGGGGCGGGCCCCCCGGGGAGCTGTTTTTT. Amino acid sequence: CASSQFRGGPPGELFF.

V gene TRBV7-8 combines with J gene TRBJ2-3; 7 bases line up with TRBD1. The CDR3 length is 17 residues. Unmatched junction bases numbered 10, after V lost 2 bases and J lost 2 bases. CDR1 and CDR2 from the germline V gene are SGHVS and FQNEAQ. CDR3 bases: TGTGCCAGCAGCTTAAGGTCCCGGGACAGCCACACAGATACGCAGTATTTT. Translated: CASSLRSRDSHTDTQYF.

The V gene is TRBV19, the J gene TRBJ2-1; 11 bases agree with TRBD2. After removal of 4 bases from V and 2 bases from J, the junction contained 4 bases not matched to a gene. CDR3 length: 16 residues. Per the germline V gene, CDR1 is LNHDA and CDR2 is SQIVND (reference sequence). Here the CDR3 reads CASSRSSGGAYNEQFF. Written as DNA, the CDR3 is TGTGCCAGTAGTAGAAGTAGCGGGGGGGCCTACAATGAGCAGTTCTTC.

This chain connects TRBV3-1 to TRBJ2-7; D remains ambiguous. With 1 base removed from V and 2 bases from J, the gap between germline ends came to 3 bases. This CDR3 has 12 amino acids. Germline CDR1 is LGHDT and CDR2 is YNNKEL (reference sequence). CDR3 amino acids: CASSQVTYEQYF. For the CDR3, the DNA is TGTGCCAGCAGCCAAGTTACCTACGAGCAGTACTTC.

The chain employs TRBV5-1 and TRBJ2-3; a possible D gene is TRBD1 (6 bases). The germline CDR1 and CDR2 sequences are SGHRS and YFSETQ. Trimming shortened V by 0 bases and J by 2 bases, and 10 bases separated the two germline ends. The CDR3 runs 15 residues. The CDR3 DNA is TGCGCCAGCAGCTTGGAATGGGGGCTCACAGATACGCAGTATTTT. Encoded protein: CASSLEWGLTDTQYF.

V usage is TRBV5-4 and J usage is TRBJ2-7; 8 bases are a match to TRBD1. Trimming at V came to 0 bases and at J to 2 bases, leaving 4 bases not matched to a gene. CDR1 SGHNT and CDR2 YYREEE come from the germline V gene (reference sequence). The CDR3 contains 15 residues. This chain's CDR3 is CASSLVPGGTYEQYF. CDR3 DNA: TGTGCCAGCAGCTTGGTTCCAGGGGGCACCTACGAGCAGTACTTC.

This chain uses TRBV7-8 with TRBJ1-6; possible D gene TRBD1, 5 bases. The CDR3 loop spans 15 amino acids. V lost 2 bases to trimming and J lost 3 bases, with 8 bases between them. The germline V gene has CDR1 SGHVS and CDR2 FQNEAQ. The CDR3 nucleotides read TGTGCCAGCAGCTTAAGTGGGGGCTATAATTCACCCCTCCACTTT. It yields the protein CASSLSGGYNSPLHF.

V usage is TRBV5-8 and J usage is TRBJ2-5; D is undetermined. The CDR3 is 15 residues long. Deletions cut 4 bases from V and 2 bases from J, with 15 bases between. In germline, CDR1 is SGHTS, CDR2 YDEGEE. The chain's CDR3 is CASSPAILRQETQYF. The CDR3 region has the DNA TGTGCCAGCAGCCCGGCGATCCTTAGGCAAGAGACCCAGTACTTC.